The 12 T cell receptor beta chains given below trace back to one sample, sequenced in a study of T cells in Graves' hyperthyroidism and ophthalmopathy. Using RNA transcripts as the source, TCR beta CDR3 regions were amplified. When the TCR CDR3 underwent first-round RT-PCR, the HTBI primer set was used. TCRdb itself ran the multiplex PCR reads through MiXCR, one entry per CDR3 protein. This table holds 650,000 to 750,000 distinct CDR3 sequences, 13% to 15% found once. The source material was blood. These receptors were collected from a young woman with Graves' hyperthyroidism.

In this sample, this clonotype turned up many times. V gene TRBV12-3 or TRBV12-4 combines with J gene TRBJ2-7; TRBD1 agrees at 7 bases. This CDR3 region has 15 residues. V was pared by 4 bases and J by 2 bases, with 8 bases of the junction left unmatched. CDR3 residues: CASSSLRDSTYEQYF. DNA of the CDR3: TGTGCCAGCAGTTCGCTTCGGGACAGTACCTACGAGCAGTACTTC.

CDR3 DNA sequence: TGTGCCAGCAGCTCGAATTTGGGGTGGTCTGAAGCTTTCTTT. Translating gives CASSSNLGWSEAFF. The rearrangement joins TRBV13 to TRBJ1-1; D uncertain. Germline-derived CDR1 and CDR2 are PRHDT and FYEKMQ (reference sequence). Trimming took off 4 bases at V and 6 bases at J, with 15 bases between the two ends. The CDR3 has 14 residues.

At least ten counts were recorded for this clonotype. This chain joins TRBV30 and TRBJ1-1; 7 nucleotides match TRBD1. Germline V gene lookup returns CDR1 GTSNPN and CDR2 SVGIG (reference sequence). There are 11 residues in the CDR3. Losses at the gene ends were 4 bases for V and 7 bases for J; bases not matched to a gene: 3. CDR3 loop: CAWNRGREAFF. The DNA of the CDR3 is TGTGCCTGGAATAGGGGGCGTGAAGCTTTCTTT. Variable domain in full (rest from reference TRBV30 and TRBJ1-1): SQTIHQWPATLVQPVGSPLSLECTVEGTSNPNLYWYRQAAGRGLQLLFYSVGIGQISSEVPQNLSASRPQDRQFILSSKKLLLSDSGFYLCAWNRGREAFFGQGTRLTVV.

This clonotype was seen many times. V is TRBV28 and J is TRBJ2-1; no clear D. CDR1 and CDR2 from the germline V gene are MDHEN and SYDVKM. The V end lost 5 bases, the J end lost 4 bases, and 24 bases lay between the germline ends. The CDR3 loop spans 18 amino acids. Here the CDR3 DNA reads TGTGCCAGCAGTCCCCGGTTTTGGGTGGCAACGATTTACAATGAGCAGTTCTTC. As protein: CASSPRFWVATIYNEQFF.

V and J are TRBV25-1 and TRBJ1-3; D is uncertain. V was trimmed by 5 bases and J by 4 bases, leaving 6 bases between them. The CDR3 has 12 amino acids. The V gene's germline CDR1 is MGHDK and CDR2 SYGVNS. CDR3 region: CASSFVGNTIYF. CDR3 sequence (DNA): TGTGCCAGCAGTTTTGTCGGAAACACCATATATTTT.

This clonotype was detected a few times. This chain joins TRBV2 and TRBJ1-4; no definite D call. V was cut by 8 bases and J by 8 bases, with 15 bases left in between. Germline lookup yields CDR1 SNHLY and CDR2 FYNNEI. This CDR3 spans 13 amino acids. DNA of the CDR3: TGTGCCAGCGGGAGCGGGATGGAGGAAAAACTGTTTTTT. It translates to CASGSGMEEKLFF.

This clonotype was detected ten times or more. The chain joins TRBV7-2 to TRBJ1-2; unclear D gene. The CDR3 loop spans 15 amino acids. V lost 1 base, J lost 6 bases, and 15 bases lay in between. The germline V gene has CDR1 SGHTA and CDR2 FQGNSA. DNA for the CDR3: TGTGCCAGCAGCTTAGACCGAGTGCGCCCGGATGGCTACACCTTC. As protein: CASSLDRVRPDGYTF.

The rearrangement links TRBV6-2 or TRBV6-3 to TRBJ2-1; 12 nucleotides line up with TRBD2. CDR3 length equals 17 residues. V lost 6 bases to trimming and J lost 1 base; unmatched junction nucleotides: 7. The germline V gene encodes CDR1 MNHEY and CDR2 SVGEGT. DNA of the CDR3: TGTGCCAGCAGCAGACTAGCGGGAGCGAGTTCCTACAATGAGCAGTTCTTC. Translated: CASSRLAGASSYNEQFF.

The table lists this clonotype with many counts. The V call is TRBV6-1, the J call TRBJ2-7, with D unclear. The ends were cut back, 8 bases at V and 2 bases at J, with 10 bases in the middle. Germline CDR1 and CDR2: MNHNS and SASEGT. The CDR3 is made up of 12 amino acids. The CDR3 nucleotides are TGTGCCAGCGGGGTGACCCCCTACGAGCAGTACTTC. It encodes CASGVTPYEQYF.

V is TRBV10-3 and J is TRBJ1-3; 7 bases align to TRBD1. Trimming removed 3 bases from V and 6 bases from J; junction bases left unmatched: 5. Germline V gives CDR1 ENHRY, CDR2 SYGVKD. This CDR3 has 14 residues. CDR3 protein: CAISDLTGLNTIYF. The CDR3, as DNA: TGTGCCATCAGTGACCTGACAGGGCTAAACACCATATATTTT.

The chain links TRBV28 to TRBJ2-1; 8 nucleotides agree with TRBD2. The junction had 10 bases not matched to a gene; V was cut back by 6 bases and J by 0 bases. From germline, CDR1 is MDHEN and CDR2 SYDVKM. The CDR3 length is 17 residues. The CDR3 spells CASRMGLAGTSYNEQFF. DNA of the CDR3: TGTGCCAGCAGAATGGGGCTAGCGGGCACCTCCTACAATGAGCAGTTCTTC. Combining the CDR3 with reference TRBV28 and TRBJ2-1 gives the whole variable domain DVKVTQSSRYLVKRTGEKVFLECVQDMDHENMFWYRQDPGLGLRLIYFSYDVKMKEKGDIPEGYSVSREKKERFSLILESASTNQTSMYLCASRMGLAGTSYNEQFFGPGTRLTVL.

This clonotype was detected many times. The rearrangement uses TRBV20-1 and TRBJ2-7; weak D call: TRBD2 (6 bases). V shed 2 bases and J shed 1 base, with 12 bases lying between them. The CDR3 extends over 14 amino acids. The germline CDR1 and CDR2 sequences are DFQATT and SNEGSKA (reference sequence). The CDR3 spells CSARFAGPSYEQYF. The CDR3 nucleotides read TGCAGTGCTAGATTCGCGGGGCCGTCCTACGAGCAGTACTTC.